This entry concerns a single T cell receptor (beta chain). The antigen is undetermined. This table comes from immunoSEQ multiplex PCR, and its TCRdb copy is limited to in-frame clones, with some not included. Of more than 100,000 clones in the sample, approximately 92% are singletons; the top ten hold around 3.1%. The V segment lost 4 bases and the J segment 2 bases; nucleotides outside the gene matches: 24. The CDR3 runs to 21 residues. The data were obtained in a study of T cell responses to AZD1222 COVID-19 vaccine. Study observations and caveats: With two AZD1222 doses given, Spike-specific TCR breadth and depth both rose. White British ancestry dominated among donors, who included more females, and clonal diversity was possibly underestimated. Vaccine-associated CD4 TCRs ranged over spike, dominating at 160-218 and 743-854. Seropositive status at baseline applied to only 5 to 7 AZD1222 recipients.

The sequencing here drew on peripheral blood, taken on day 0 of AZD1222 vaccination. The sequence derives from an adult in good health. This chain joins TRBV5-3 and TRBJ2-3, with 8 bases lining up with TRBD2. TRBV5-3 is an ORF for which the function is uncertain. CDR3 sequence reads: CARSLRILDRTSSPTTDTQYF. The CDR3 DNA sequence: TGTGCCAGAAGCCTGAGGATTTTGGATCGGACTAGCAGTCCAACCACAGATACGCAGTATTTT.